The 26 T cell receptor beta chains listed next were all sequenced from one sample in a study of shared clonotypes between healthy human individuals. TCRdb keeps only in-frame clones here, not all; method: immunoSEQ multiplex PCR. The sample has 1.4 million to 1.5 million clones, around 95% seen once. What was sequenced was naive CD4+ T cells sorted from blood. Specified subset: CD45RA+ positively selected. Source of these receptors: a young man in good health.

In nucleotides, the CDR3 is TGCAGCGCAGCTCCCTCGGCTTACGAGCAGTACTTC. Encoded protein: CSAAPSAYEQYF. The chain links TRBV29-1 to TRBJ2-7; no clear D gene. In germline, CDR1 is SQVTM, CDR2 ANQGSEA. The CDR3 length is 12 residues. The V gene lost 7 bases and the J gene lost 4 bases, with 14 bases spanning the gap.

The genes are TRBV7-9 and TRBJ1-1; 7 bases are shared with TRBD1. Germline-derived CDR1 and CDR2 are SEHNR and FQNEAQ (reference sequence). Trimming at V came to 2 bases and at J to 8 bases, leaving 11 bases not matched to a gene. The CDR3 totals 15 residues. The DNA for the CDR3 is TGTGCCAGCAGCTTACCTCGACAGGGCCCAAGAGAAGCTTTCTTT. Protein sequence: CASSLPRQGPREAFF.

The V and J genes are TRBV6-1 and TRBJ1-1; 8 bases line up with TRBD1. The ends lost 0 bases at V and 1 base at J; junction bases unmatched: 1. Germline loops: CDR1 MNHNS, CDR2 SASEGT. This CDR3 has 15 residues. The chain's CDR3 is CASSEATGENTEAFF. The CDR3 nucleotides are TGTGCCAGCAGTGAAGCGACAGGGGAGAACACTGAAGCTTTCTTT.

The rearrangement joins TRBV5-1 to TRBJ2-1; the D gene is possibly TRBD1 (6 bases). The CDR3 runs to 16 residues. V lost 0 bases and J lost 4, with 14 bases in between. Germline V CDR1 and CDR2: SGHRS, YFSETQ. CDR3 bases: TGCGCCAGCAGCTTGGTACAGGGAAGTACGTACAATGAGCAGTTCTTC. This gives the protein CASSLVQGSTYNEQFF. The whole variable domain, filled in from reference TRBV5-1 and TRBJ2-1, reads KAGVTQTPRYLIKTRGQQVTLSCSPISGHRSVSWYQQTPGQGLQFLFEYFSETQRNKGNFPGRFSGRQFSNSRSEMNVSTLELGDSALYLCASSLVQGSTYNEQFFGPGTRLTVL.

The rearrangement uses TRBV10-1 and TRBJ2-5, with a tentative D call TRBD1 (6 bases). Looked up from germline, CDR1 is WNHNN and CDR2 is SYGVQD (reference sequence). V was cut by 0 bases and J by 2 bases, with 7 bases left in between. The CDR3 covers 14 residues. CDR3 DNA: TGCGCCAGCAGTGAGTCAACAGGGCAAGAGACCCAGTACTTC. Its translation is CASSESTGQETQYF.

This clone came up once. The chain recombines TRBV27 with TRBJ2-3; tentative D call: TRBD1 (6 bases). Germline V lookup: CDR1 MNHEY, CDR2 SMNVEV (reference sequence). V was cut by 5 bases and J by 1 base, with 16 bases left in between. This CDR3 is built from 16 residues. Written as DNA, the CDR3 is TGTGCCAGCAGTCCCTGGGTAGGGGGTGGCACAGATACGCAGTATTTT. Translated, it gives CASSPWVGGGTDTQYF.

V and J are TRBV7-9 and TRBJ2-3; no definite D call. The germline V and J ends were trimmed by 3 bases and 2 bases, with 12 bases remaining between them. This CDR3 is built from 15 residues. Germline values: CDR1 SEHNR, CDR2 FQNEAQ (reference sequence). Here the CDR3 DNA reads TGTGCCAGCAGCTTGGAAGGGCTTCCCACAGATACGCAGTATTTT. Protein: CASSLEGLPTDTQYF. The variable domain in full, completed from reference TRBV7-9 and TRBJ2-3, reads DTGVSQNPRHKITKRGQNVTFRCDPISEHNRLYWYRQTLGQGPEFLTYFQNEAQLEKSRLLSDRFSAERPKGSFSTLEIQRTEQGDSAMYLCASSLEGLPTDTQYFGPGTRLTVL.

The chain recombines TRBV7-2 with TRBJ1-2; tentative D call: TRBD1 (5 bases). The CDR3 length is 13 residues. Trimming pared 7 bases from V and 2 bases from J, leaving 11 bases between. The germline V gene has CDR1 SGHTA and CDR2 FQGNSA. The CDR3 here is CASNLGLNYGYTF. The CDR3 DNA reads TGTGCCAGCAACCTGGGGCTGAACTATGGCTACACCTTC.

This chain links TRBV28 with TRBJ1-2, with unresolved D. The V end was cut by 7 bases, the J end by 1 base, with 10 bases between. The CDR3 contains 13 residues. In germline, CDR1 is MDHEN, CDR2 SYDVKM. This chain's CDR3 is CASTVDINYGYTF. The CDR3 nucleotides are TGTGCCAGCACCGTCGACATTAACTATGGCTACACCTTC.

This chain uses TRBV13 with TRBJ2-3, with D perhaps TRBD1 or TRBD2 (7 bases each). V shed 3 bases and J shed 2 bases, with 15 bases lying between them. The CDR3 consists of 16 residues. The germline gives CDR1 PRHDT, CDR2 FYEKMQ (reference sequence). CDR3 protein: CASSLGGTAYTDTQYF. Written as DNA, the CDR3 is TGTGCCAGCAGCTTGGGGGGGACAGCTTACACAGATACGCAGTATTTT.

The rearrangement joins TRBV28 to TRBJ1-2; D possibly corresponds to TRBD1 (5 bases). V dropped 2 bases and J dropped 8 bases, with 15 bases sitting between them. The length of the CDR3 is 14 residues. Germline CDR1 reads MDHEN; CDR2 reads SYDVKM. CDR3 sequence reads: CASSLPPGVRGYTF. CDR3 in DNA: TGTGCCAGCAGTTTACCGCCGGGGGTGAGGGGCTACACCTTC.

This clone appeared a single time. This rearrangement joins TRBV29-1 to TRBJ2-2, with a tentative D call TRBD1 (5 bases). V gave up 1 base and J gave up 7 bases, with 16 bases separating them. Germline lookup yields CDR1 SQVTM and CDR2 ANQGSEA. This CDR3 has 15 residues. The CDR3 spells CSVEAGPFTGGELFF. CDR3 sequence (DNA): TGCAGCGTTGAAGCCGGACCGTTTACAGGCGGGGAGCTGTTTTTT.

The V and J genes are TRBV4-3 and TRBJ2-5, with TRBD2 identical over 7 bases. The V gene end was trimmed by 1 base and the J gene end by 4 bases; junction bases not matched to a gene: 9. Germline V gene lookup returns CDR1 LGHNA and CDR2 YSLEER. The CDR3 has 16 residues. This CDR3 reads CASSQGASGGRETQYF. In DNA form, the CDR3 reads TGCGCCAGCAGCCAAGGGGCTAGCGGAGGGAGAGAGACCCAGTACTTC.

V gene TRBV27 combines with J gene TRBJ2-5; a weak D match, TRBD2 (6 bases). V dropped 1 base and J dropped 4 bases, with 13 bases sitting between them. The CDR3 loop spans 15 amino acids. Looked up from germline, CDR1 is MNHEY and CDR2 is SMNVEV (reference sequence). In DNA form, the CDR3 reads TGTGCCAGCAGTTTATGGGACTTCTTACCAGAGACCCAGTACTTC. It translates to CASSLWDFLPETQYF.

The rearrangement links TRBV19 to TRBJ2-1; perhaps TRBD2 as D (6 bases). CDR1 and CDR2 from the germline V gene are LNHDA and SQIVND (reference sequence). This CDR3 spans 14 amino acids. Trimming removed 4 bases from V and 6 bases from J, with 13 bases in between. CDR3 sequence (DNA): TGTGCCAGTAGTAGACCACTAGCTTTCAATGAGCAGTTCTTC. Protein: CASSRPLAFNEQFF.

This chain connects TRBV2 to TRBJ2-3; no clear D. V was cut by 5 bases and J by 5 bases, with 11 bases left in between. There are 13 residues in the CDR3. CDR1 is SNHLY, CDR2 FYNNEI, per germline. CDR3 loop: CASSLEVGDTQYF. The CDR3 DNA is TGTGCCAGCAGTCTGGAAGTCGGAGATACGCAGTATTTT.

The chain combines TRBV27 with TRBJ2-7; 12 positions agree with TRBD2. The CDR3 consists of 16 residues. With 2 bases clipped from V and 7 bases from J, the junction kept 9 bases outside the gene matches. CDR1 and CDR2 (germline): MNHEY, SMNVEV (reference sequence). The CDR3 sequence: CASSLRIPGLAGEQYF. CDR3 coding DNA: TGTGCCAGCAGTTTAAGAATCCCGGGACTAGCGGGTGAGCAGTACTTC.

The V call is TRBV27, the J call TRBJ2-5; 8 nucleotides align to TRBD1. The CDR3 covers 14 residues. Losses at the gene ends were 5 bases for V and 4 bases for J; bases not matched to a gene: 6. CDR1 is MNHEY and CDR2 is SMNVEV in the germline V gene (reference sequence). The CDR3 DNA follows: TGTGCCAGCAGTGTGACAGGGGCGGGAGAGACCCAGTACTTC. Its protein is CASSVTGAGETQYF.

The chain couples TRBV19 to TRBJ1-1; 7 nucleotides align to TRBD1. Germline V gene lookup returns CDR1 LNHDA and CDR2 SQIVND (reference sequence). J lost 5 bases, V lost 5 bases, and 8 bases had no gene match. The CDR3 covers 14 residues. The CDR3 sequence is CASSPNRGLTEAFF. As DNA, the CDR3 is TGTGCCAGTAGTCCCAACAGGGGACTAACTGAAGCTTTCTTT.

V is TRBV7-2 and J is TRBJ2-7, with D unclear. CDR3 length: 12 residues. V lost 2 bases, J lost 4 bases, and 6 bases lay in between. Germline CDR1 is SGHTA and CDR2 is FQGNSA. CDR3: CASSLTAYEQYF. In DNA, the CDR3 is TGTGCCAGCAGCTTAACGGCATACGAGCAGTACTTC.

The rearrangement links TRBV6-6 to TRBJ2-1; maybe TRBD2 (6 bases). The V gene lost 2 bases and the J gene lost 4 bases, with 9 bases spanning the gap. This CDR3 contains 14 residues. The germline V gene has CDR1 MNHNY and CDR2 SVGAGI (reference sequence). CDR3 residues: CASSYSSGYNEQFF. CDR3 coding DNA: TGTGCCAGCAGTTACAGTAGCGGTTACAATGAGCAGTTCTTC.

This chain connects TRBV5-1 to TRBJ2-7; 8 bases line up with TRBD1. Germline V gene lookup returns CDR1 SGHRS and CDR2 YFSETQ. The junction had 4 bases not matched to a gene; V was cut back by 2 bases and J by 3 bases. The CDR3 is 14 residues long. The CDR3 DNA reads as TGCGCCAGCAGCTTTGACAGGGGTTTCTACGAGCAGTACTTC. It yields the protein CASSFDRGFYEQYF.

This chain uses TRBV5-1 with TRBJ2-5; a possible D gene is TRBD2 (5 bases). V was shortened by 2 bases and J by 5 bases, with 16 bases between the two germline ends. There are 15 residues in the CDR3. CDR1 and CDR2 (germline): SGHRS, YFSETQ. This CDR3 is CASSLGRAREETQYF. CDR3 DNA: TGCGCCAGCAGCTTAGGGCGGGCTAGGGAGGAGACCCAGTACTTC.

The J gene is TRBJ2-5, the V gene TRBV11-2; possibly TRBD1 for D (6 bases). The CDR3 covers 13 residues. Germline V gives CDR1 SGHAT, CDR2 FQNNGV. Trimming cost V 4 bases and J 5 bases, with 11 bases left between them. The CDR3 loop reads CASSSRGLETQYF. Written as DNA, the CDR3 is TGTGCCAGCAGCTCCAGGGGTCTCGAGACCCAGTACTTC.

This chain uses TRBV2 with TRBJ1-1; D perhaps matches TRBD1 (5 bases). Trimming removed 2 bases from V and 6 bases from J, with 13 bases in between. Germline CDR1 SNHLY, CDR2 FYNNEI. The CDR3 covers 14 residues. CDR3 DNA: TGTGCCAGCAGTGAAATTGGGGCCGGCGCTGAAGCTTTCTTT. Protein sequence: CASSEIGAGAEAFF.

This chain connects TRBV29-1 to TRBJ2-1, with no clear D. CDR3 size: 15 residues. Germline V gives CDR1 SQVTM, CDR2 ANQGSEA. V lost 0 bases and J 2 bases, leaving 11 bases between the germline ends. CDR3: CSVEEGGEAYNEQFF. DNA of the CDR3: TGCAGCGTTGAAGAAGGCGGAGAGGCCTACAATGAGCAGTTCTTC.